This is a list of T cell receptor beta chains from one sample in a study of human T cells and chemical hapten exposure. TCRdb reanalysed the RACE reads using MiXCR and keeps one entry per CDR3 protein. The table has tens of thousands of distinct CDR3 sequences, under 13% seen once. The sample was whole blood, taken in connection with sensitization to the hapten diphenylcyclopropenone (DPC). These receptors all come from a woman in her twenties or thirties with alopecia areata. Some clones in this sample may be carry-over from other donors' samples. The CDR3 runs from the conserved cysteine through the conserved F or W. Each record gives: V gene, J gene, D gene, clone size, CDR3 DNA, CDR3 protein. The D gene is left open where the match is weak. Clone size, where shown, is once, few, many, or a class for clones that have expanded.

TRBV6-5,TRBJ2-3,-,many,TGTGCCAGCAGTTCCACTTTTAGCACAGATACGCAGTATTTT,CASSSTFSTDTQYF
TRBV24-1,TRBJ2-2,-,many,TGTGCCACCAGTGATTTTCGTGACAGGCTGACCGGGGAGCTGTTTTTT,CATSDFRDRLTGELFF
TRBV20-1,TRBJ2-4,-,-,TGCAGTGCTAGAGCCGCGCTTGGGGCCAAAAACATTCAGTACTTC,CSARAALGAKNIQYF
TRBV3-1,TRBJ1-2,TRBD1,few,TGTGCCAGCAGCCAAGGGAGACAGGGGGAAGGTTCCACCTTC,CASSQGRQGEGSTF
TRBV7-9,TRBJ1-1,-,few,TGTGCCAGCAGCTACGACAGCTCGAACACTGAAGCTTTCTTT,CASSYDSSNTEAFF
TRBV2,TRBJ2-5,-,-,TGTGCCAGCAGTGATCGTCGGACCCAGTACTTC,CASSDRRTQYF
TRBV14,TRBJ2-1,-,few,TGTGCCAGCAGCCCTTTCGCCGGGGCCTACAATGAGCAGTTCTTC,CASSPFAGAYNEQFF
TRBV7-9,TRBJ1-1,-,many,TGTGCCAGCAGCTTAGGGCAGCTTGAAGCTTTCTTT,CASSLGQLEAFF
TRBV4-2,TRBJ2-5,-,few,TGTGCCAGCAGCCAAGGGGTTATGGCGGGTGTCCAACAGACCCAGTACTTC,CASSQGVMAGVQQTQYF
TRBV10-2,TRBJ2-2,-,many,TGCGCCACCCGTGGAGACAGAACCGGGGAGCTGTTTTTT,CATRGDRTGELFF
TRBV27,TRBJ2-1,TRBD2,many,TGTGCCAGCAGTAGATTCGTTCTAGCGGGGTCTCTTCTTAACAATGAGCAGTTCTTC,CASSRFVLAGSLLNNEQFF
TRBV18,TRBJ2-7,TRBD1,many,TGTGCCAGCTCACCACCGACAGGGGGCTTCTACGAGCAGTACTTC,CASSPPTGGFYEQYF
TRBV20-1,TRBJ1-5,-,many,TGTAGCCCGGAGATCAATCAGCCCCAGCATTTT,CSPEINQPQHF
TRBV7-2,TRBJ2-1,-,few,TGTGCCAGCAGCCCCAATAGCCGCAATGAGCAGTTCTTC,CASSPNSRNEQFF
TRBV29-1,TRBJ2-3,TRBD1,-,TGCAGCGTTGCCCCCACAGGGGTAGGGACAGATACGCAGTATTTT,CSVAPTGVGTDTQYF
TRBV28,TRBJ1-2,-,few,TGTGCCAGCAGTTTAAGAGGGTCTAACTATGGCTACACCTTC,CASSLRGSNYGYTF
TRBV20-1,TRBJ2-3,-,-,TGCAGTGCTAGTCGCTCCAAGCCCGGGACAAAAGCCCTCCCGGCTAGCACAGATACGCAGTATTTT,CSASRSKPGTKALPASTDTQYF
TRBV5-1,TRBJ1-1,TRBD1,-,TGCGCCAGCAGCGCGAGGACAGGGGGCGCAAACACTGAAGCTTTCTTT,CASSARTGGANTEAFF
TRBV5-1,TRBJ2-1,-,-,TGCGCCAGCAGCCCGGGACCGATCGGATACAATGAGCAGTTCTTC,CASSPGPIGYNEQFF
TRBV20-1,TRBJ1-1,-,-,TGCAGTGCTAGGGACTCGAGGGGAGCTTTCTTT,CSARDSRGAFF
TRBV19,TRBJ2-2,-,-,TGTGCCAGCAGAGTTGATTCGAACACCGGGGAGCTGTTTTTT,CASRVDSNTGELFF
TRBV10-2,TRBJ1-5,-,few,TGCGCCAGCAGTGAGTCAAACAGGGGCAATCAGCCCCAGCATTTT,CASSESNRGNQPQHF
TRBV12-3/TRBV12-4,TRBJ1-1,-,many,TGTGCCAGCAGGGGAGGCAGGGGCAGGGGCACTGAAGCTTTCTTT,CASRGGRGRGTEAFF
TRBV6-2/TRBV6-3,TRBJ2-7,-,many,TGTGCCAGCAGTTTCGGCTTTGGGGAGCAGTACTTC,CASSFGFGEQYF
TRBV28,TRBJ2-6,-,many,TGTGCCAGCAGTCCTATCGGGACAAGGACCTCTGGGGCCAACGTCCTGACTTTC,CASSPIGTRTSGANVLTF
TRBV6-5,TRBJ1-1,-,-,TGTGCCAGCAGTTACTCTGGCCAGGGTGTAACTGAAGCTTTCTTT,CASSYSGQGVTEAFF
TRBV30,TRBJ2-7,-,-,TGTGCCTGGAGCCTTTCTTACGAGCAGTACTTC,CAWSLSYEQYF
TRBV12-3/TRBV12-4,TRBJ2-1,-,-,TGTGCCAGCAGTTTTTACACCGACAACAATGAGCAGTTCTTC,CASSFYTDNNEQFF
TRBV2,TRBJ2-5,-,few,TGTGCCAGCAGTGAAGCCGTTGGGGCCCAAGAGACCCAGTACTTC,CASSEAVGAQETQYF
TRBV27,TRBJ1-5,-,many,TGTGCCAGCAGTCCGAAGGGCAATCAGCCCCAGCATTTT,CASSPKGNQPQHF
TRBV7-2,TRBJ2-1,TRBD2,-,TGTGCCAGCAGCTACCAGACTAGCGGGCAGGAGCAGTTCTTC,CASSYQTSGQEQFF
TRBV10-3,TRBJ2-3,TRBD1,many,TGTGCCATCAGTGAGGGGACAGGGATCACAGATACGCAGTATTTT,CAISEGTGITDTQYF
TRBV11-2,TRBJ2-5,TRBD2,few,TGTGCCAGCAGCAGACGTGGGCGGGAGAGCCAAGAGACCCAGTACTTC,CASSRRGRESQETQYF
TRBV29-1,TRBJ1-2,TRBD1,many,TGCAGCGACGACCTATGGACAGGGAGGCATGGCTACACCTTC,CSDDLWTGRHGYTF
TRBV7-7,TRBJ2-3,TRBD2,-,TGTGCTAGCAGCTTAAGACTAGCGGGAATCACAGATACGCAGTATTTT,CASSLRLAGITDTQYF
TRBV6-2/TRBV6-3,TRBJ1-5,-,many,TGTGCCAGCCTTTCCTCGGACAATAGAAGAGGTCAGCCCCAGCATTTT,CASLSSDNRRGQPQHF
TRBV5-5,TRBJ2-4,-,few,TGTGCCAGCAGCTTCCGGCAGCTAAAGGACATTCAGTACTTC,CASSFRQLKDIQYF
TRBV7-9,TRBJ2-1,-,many,TGTGCCAGCAGCTTAAGGGGGAACAATTACAATGAGCAGTTCTTC,CASSLRGNNYNEQFF
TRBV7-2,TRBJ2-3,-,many,TGTGCCAGCAGCCGCGGGCACACAGATACGCAGTATTTT,CASSRGHTDTQYF
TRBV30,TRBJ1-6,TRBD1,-,TGTGCCTGGAGTGGGCAGGGGGATTCACCCCTCCACTTT,CAWSGQGDSPLHF
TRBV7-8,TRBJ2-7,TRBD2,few,TGTGCCAGCAGCCTACGAGCGGGGACCTACGAGCAGTACTTC,CASSLRAGTYEQYF
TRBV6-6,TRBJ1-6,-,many,TGTGCCAGCAGTTACTCGCCAGGGTCCGGTTCACCCCTCCACTTT,CASSYSPGSGSPLHF
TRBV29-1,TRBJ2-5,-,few,TGCAGCGTTGGGGACGCACAAGAGACCCAGTACTTC,CSVGDAQETQYF
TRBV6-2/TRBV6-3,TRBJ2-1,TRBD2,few,TGTGCCAGCAGGGGGGGACTAGCGGGTACTGGCTCCTACAATGAGCAGTTCTTC,CASRGGLAGTGSYNEQFF
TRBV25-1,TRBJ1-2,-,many,TGTGCCAGCAGTGGTGATGTTACCTTCTCTGGCTACACCTTC,CASSGDVTFSGYTF
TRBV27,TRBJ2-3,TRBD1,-,TGTGCCAGCAGTTTCCTCCGCCTCACAGGGGCTAGCACAGATACGCAGTATTTT,CASSFLRLTGASTDTQYF
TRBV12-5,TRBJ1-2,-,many,TGTGCTAGTGGTTTGGTACTCGGACAGACTAACTATGGCTACACCTTC,CASGLVLGQTNYGYTF
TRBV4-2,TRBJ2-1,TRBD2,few,TGTGCCAGCAGCCAAGAAGCGGGACTAGCGGGATACAATGAGCAGTTCTTC,CASSQEAGLAGYNEQFF
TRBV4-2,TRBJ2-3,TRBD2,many,TGTGCCAGCAGCCAAGAGATGCTAGCGGGAGCAGATACGCAGTATTTT,CASSQEMLAGADTQYF
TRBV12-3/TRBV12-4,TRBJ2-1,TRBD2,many,TGTGCCAGCAACGGGGTGGGCGGGAGTATGGATGAGCAGTTCTTC,CASNGVGGSMDEQFF
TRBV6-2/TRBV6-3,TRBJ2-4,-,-,TGTGCCAGCAGTTACTCGAGCTGGGGGATAAACATTCAGTACTTC,CASSYSSWGINIQYF
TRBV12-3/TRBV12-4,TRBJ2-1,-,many,TGTGCCAGCAGTTTAGGGCAACAGCAGTTCTTC,CASSLGQQQFF
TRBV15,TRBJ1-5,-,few,TGTGCCACCAGCAGATCCCTAGACGGCCCCAATCAGCCCCAGCATTTT,CATSRSLDGPNQPQHF
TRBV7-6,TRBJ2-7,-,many,TGTGCCAGCTCAGGGCAAGGGGCGCAGTACGAGCAGTACTTC,CASSGQGAQYEQYF
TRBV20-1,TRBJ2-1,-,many,TGCAGTGTCCCCATTCAGGGTCTCAAGTACAATGAGCAGTTCTTC,CSVPIQGLKYNEQFF
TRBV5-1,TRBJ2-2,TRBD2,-,TGCGCCAGCAGCTTGACAGCGGGGGACACCGGGGAGCTGTTTTTT,CASSLTAGDTGELFF
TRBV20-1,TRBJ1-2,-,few,TGCAGTGCTAGATGGGGCTCGTATGGCTACACCTTC,CSARWGSYGYTF
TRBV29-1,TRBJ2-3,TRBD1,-,TGCAGCGTTGAAGATCGAGGGACAGGGGCAGATACGCAGTATTTT,CSVEDRGTGADTQYF